This TCR beta chain was profiled in a study of T cells in tumors after PD-1 blockade. Study-level information: A subset received ongoing vismodegib 150 mg daily alongside anti-PD-1 therapy.

This clone was observed a single time. Its target is unknown. Libraries were prepared by immunoSEQ multiplex PCR; TCRdb keeps only in-frame clonotypes and omits some of them. The sample has thousands of clones, about 62% seen once. Germline V gene sequence: CDR1 SEHNR, CDR2 FQNEAQ (reference sequence). The CDR3 contains 14 residues. V shed 5 bases and J shed 4 bases, with 12 bases lying between them. Findings and limits, study-wide: Most post-therapy expanded exhausted CD8+ clones were new, undetected before treatment. Blood contained approximately 43% of the tumor's TCR clonotypes. Clonal replacement was seen across treatment, not between pre-treatment samples.

Time point given: second of two post-therapy site-matched biopsies roughly 2 months apart. This specimen consisted of tumor tissue, obtained after anti-PD-1 treatment. The sequence derives from a human donor with basal cell carcinoma. This chain connects TRBV7-9 to TRBJ2-1; D is ambiguous. The CDR3 here is CASSPTLHYNEQFF. CDR3 DNA sequence: TGTGCCAGCAGCCCAACGCTCCATTACAATGAGCAGTTCTTC.